The entry that follows covers one TCR beta chain sequence. Its specificity is not known. This record comes from a study of T cell responses to AZD1222 COVID-19 vaccine. Study-wide points: White British ancestry dominated among donors, who included more females, and clonal diversity was possibly underestimated.

The assay was immunoSEQ multiplex PCR, and TCRdb's table has in-frame clones only and misses some. This sample has roughly 79,000 clones; 92% occur once, and the top ten carry approximately 7%. Germline-derived CDR1 and CDR2 are SGHRS and YFSETQ. The CDR3 has 16 amino acids. Deletions cut 4 bases from V and 1 base from J, with 16 bases between. Specimen: peripheral blood, collected on day 0 of MenACWY control vaccination. The V and J genes are TRBV5-1 and TRBJ2-3; tentative D call: TRBD1 (6 bases). This sequence was found in an adult in good health. In DNA form, the CDR3 reads TGCGCCAGCAGCGAGAAAACAGGGTCTCGCACAGATACGCAGTATTTT. Protein: CASSEKTGSRTDTQYF.